This is a list of T cell receptor beta chains from one sample in a study of blood T cell repertoires in COVID-19. The table came from immunoSEQ multiplex PCR; TCRdb's copy has only in-frame clones and leaves some out. Counted here are about 150,000 clones, 70% to 90% occurring once; the ten biggest clones make up more than 2%. Sequencing input: peripheral blood. All receptors derive from a woman aged 70-85 years with acute or convalescent COVID-19. The conserved cysteine and the conserved F or W are not part of the CDR3 here. The D gene is left open where the match is weak.

d_gene: TRBD1; j_gene: TRBJ1-3; v_gene: TRBV19; CDR3aa: ATSDPGQSSGNTIY
d_gene: NA; j_gene: TRBJ1-2; v_gene: TRBV6-5; CDR3aa: ASSYRERGPYGYT
d_gene: TRBD1; j_gene: TRBJ1-2; v_gene: TRBV28; CDR3aa: ATSRDRGRVGYGYT
d_gene: NA; j_gene: TRBJ2-5; v_gene: TRBV5-5; CDR3aa: ASSYGGVWRVRKETQY
d_gene: NA; j_gene: TRBJ2-2; v_gene: TRBV6-5; CDR3aa: ATYRVGRGTGELF
d_gene: NA; j_gene: TRBJ1-2; v_gene: TRBV7-9; CDR3aa: ASSLVGGANYGYT
d_gene: NA; j_gene: TRBJ1-2; v_gene: TRBV4-2; CDR3aa: ASSQPGQSRGYT
d_gene: NA; j_gene: TRBJ1-5; v_gene: TRBV2; CDR3aa: ASSEDRYSNQPQH
d_gene: TRBD2; j_gene: TRBJ2-3; v_gene: TRBV6-2/TRBV6-3; CDR3aa: ASSYGRGRSTDTQY
d_gene: TRBD1; j_gene: TRBJ1-2; v_gene: TRBV6-5; CDR3aa: ASTDRGYGYT
d_gene: NA; j_gene: TRBJ2-1; v_gene: TRBV7-9; CDR3aa: ASSLVPRDNEQF
d_gene: NA; j_gene: TRBJ1-1; v_gene: TRBV6-2/TRBV6-3; CDR3aa: ASSTTQTAQTGTEAF
d_gene: NA; j_gene: TRBJ1-1; v_gene: TRBV29-1; CDR3aa: SVARGGGSEAF
d_gene: NA; j_gene: TRBJ2-3; v_gene: TRBV30; CDR3aa: AWSPSGDTQY
d_gene: NA; j_gene: TRBJ1-5; v_gene: TRBV7-8; CDR3aa: ASSLDILNQPQH
d_gene: NA; j_gene: TRBJ1-4; v_gene: TRBV7-8; CDR3aa: ASSLNVGDYEKLF
d_gene: TRBD2; j_gene: TRBJ2-1; v_gene: TRBV3-1/TRBV3-2; CDR3aa: ASSYSGGENEQF